This TCR beta chain was documented in a study of cytomegalovirus exposure and HLA in healthy donors. The overall study: Genotyping showed around 80% of fewer than 500 donors falling in the Caucasian-associated ancestry cluster.

General study findings and limits: Among the sequence variants, a highly shared cluster was likely an artifact of sequencing. In a later analysis, HLA-associated beta chains showed higher expansion and lower generation probabilities than comparable chains. Several of the most significant clusters appeared, in a later analysis, to be linked to common viral pathogens.

Primers: 60 Vbeta forward and 13 Jbeta reverse. Repertoires were generated with immunoSEQ multiplex PCR, while TCRdb's copy carries only in-frame clones and drops some. The sample yields around 200,000 clones, roughly 76% seen once. CDR3 length equals 15 residues. The germline gives CDR1 SGDLS, CDR2 YYNGEE. V was pared by 4 bases and J by 1 base, with 7 bases of the junction left unmatched. Comment on this clone: Antigen unknown.

Source material: PBMCs. The clonotype comes from a man aged 35 to 55 in good health and CMV-seropositive. The chain is built from TRBV9 and TRBJ2-7, with 8 bases identical to TRBD2. As DNA, the CDR3 is TGTGCCAGCAGCCCTGGGACTAGACTTTCCTACGAGCAGTACTTC. It translates to CASSPGTRLSYEQYF.